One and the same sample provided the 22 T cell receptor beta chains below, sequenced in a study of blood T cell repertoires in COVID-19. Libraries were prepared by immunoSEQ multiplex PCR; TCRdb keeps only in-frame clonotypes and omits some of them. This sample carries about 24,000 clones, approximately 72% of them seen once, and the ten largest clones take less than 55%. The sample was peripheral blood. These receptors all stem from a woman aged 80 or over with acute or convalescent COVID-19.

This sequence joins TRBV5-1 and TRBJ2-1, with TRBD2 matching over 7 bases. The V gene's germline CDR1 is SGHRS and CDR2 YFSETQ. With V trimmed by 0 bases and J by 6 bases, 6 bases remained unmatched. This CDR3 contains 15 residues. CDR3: CASSLAGGGSNEQFF. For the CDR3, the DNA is TGCGCCAGCAGCTTGGCCGGCGGGGGAAGCAATGAGCAGTTCTTC.

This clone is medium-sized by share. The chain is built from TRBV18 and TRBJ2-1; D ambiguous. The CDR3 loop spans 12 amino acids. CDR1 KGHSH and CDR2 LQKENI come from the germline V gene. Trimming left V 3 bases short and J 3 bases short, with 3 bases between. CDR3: CASSPGYNEQFF. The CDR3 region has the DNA TGTGCCAGCTCACCCGGCTACAATGAGCAGTTCTTC.

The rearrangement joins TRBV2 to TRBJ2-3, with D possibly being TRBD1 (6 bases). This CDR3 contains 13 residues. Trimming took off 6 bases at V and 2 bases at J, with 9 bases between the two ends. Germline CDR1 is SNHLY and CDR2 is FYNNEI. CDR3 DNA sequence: TGTGCCAGCAGGAACAGGGCCACAGATACGCAGTATTTT. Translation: CASRNRATDTQYF.

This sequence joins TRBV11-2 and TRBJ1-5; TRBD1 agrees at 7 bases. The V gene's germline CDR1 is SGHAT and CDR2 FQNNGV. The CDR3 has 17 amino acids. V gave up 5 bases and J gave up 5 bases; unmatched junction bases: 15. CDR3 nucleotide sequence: TGTGCCAGCAGCCCCCGGTTGTTTCGGGACAGATATCAGCCCCAGCATTTT. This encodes CASSPRLFRDRYQPQHF.

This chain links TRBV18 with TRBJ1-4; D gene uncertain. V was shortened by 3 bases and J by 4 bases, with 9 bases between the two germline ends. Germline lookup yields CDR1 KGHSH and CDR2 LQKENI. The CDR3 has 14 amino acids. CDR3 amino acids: CASSPDSFNEKLFF. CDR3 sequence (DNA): TGTGCCAGCTCACCGGACTCCTTTAATGAAAAACTGTTTTTT.

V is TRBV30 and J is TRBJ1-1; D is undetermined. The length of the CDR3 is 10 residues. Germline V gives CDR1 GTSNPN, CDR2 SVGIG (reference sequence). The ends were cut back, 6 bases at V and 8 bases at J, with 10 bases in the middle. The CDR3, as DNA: TGTGCCTGCTCTCAGCGAGAAGCTTTCTTT. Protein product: CACSQREAFF.

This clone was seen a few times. The CDR3 here is CASSLGAGDYGYTF. Here the CDR3 DNA reads TGTGCCAGCAGCTTAGGTGCGGGAGACTATGGCTACACCTTC. The chain joins TRBV7-9 to TRBJ1-2; D unresolved. Germline values: CDR1 SEHNR, CDR2 FQNEAQ (reference sequence). V gave up 1 base and J gave up 3 bases, with 9 bases separating them. The CDR3 contains 14 residues. The full variable domain, with the rest looked up from reference TRBV7-9 and TRBJ1-2, is DTGVSQNPRHKITKRGQNVTFRCDPISEHNRLYWYRQTLGQGPEFLTYFQNEAQLEKSRLLSDRFSAERPKGSFSTLEIQRTEQGDSAMYLCASSLGAGDYGYTFGSGTRLTVV.

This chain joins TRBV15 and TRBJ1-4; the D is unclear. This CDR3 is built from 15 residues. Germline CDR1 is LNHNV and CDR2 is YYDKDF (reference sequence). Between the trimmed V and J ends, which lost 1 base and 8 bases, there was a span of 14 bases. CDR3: CATSRGGGSREKLFF. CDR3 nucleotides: TGTGCCACCAGCAGAGGGGGAGGGAGTCGCGAAAAACTGTTTTTT.

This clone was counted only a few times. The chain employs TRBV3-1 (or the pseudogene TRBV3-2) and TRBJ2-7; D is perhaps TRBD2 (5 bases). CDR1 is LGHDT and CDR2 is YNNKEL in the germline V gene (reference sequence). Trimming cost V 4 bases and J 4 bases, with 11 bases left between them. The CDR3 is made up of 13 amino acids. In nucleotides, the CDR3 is TGTGCCAGCAGCCGAACAGAGGGTTACGAGCAGTACTTC. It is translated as CASSRTEGYEQYF.

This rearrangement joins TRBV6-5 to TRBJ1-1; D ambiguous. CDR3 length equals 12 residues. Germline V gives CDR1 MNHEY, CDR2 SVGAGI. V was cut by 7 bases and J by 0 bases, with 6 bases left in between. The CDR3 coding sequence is TGTGCCAGCAACACAATGAACACTGAAGCTTTCTTT. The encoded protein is CASNTMNTEAFF.

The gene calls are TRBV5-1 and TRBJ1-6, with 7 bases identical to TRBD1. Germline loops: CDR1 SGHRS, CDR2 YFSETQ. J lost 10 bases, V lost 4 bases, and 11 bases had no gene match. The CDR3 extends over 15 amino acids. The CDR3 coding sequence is TGCGCCAGCAGCCTGGGACAGTCCCGGGGGTCACCCCTCCACTTT. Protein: CASSLGQSRGSPLHF.

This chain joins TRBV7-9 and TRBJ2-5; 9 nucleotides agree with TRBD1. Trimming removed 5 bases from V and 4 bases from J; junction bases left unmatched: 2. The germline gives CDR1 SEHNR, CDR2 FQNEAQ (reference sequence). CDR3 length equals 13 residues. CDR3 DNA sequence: TGTGCCAGCAGCGTGGGACAGGGAGAGACCCAGTACTTC. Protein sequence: CASSVGQGETQYF. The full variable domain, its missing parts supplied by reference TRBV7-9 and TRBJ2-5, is DTGVSQNPRHKITKRGQNVTFRCDPISEHNRLYWYRQTLGQGPEFLTYFQNEAQLEKSRLLSDRFSAERPKGSFSTLEIQRTEQGDSAMYLCASSVGQGETQYFGPGTRLLVL.

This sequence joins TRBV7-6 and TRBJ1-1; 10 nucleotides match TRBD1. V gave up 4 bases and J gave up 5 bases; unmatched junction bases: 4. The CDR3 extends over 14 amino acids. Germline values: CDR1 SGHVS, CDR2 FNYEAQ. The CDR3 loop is CASSSRTGGTEAFF. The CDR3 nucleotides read TGTGCCAGCAGCTCCCGGACAGGGGGGACTGAAGCTTTCTTT.

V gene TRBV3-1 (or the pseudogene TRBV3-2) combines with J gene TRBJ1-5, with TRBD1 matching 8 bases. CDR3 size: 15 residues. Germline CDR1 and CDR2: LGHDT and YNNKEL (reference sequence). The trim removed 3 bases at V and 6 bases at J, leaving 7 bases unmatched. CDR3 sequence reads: CASSQNRGVGQPQHF. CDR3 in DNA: TGTGCCAGCAGCCAGAACAGGGGGGTTGGTCAGCCCCAGCATTTT.

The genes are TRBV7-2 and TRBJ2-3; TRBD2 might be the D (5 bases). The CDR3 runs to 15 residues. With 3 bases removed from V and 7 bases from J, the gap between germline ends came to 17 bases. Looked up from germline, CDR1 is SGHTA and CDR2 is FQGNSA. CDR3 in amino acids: CASSLELSLGNTQYF. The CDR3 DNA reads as TGTGCCAGCAGCTTGGAGCTTTCTCTCGGGAATACGCAGTATTTT.

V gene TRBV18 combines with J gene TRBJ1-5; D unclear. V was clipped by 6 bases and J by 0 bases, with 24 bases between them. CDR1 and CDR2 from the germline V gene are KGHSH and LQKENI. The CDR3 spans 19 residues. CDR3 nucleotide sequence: TGTGCCAGCTCCCCTACGGGAATTGGTTCGCCTTATAGCAATCAGCCCCAGCATTTT. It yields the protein CASSPTGIGSPYSNQPQHF.

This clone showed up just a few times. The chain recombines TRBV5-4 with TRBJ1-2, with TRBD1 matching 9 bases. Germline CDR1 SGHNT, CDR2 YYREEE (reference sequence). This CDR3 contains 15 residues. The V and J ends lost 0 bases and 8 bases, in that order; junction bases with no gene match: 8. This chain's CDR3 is CASSLGQGESGGYTF. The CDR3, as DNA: TGTGCCAGCAGCTTGGGACAGGGGGAGAGCGGGGGCTACACCTTC. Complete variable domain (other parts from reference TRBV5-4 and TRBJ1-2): ETGVTQSPTHLIKTRGQQVTLRCSSQSGHNTVSWYQQALGQGPQFIFQYYREEENGRGNFPPRFSGLQFPNYSSELNVNALELDDSALYLCASSLGQGESGGYTFGSGTRLTVV.

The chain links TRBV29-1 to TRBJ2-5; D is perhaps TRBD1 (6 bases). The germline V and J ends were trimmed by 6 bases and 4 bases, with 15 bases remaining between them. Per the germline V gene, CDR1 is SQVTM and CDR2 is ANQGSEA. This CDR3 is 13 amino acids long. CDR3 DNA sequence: TGCAGCGTAGACCTACAGGGTGTAGAGACCCAGTACTTC. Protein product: CSVDLQGVETQYF.

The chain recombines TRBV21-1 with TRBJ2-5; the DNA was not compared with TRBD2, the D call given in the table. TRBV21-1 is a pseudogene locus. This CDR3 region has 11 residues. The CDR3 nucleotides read TGTGCCAGACCCCTAGCGGGGCTAAAGTACTTC. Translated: CARPLAGLKYF.

The DNA for the CDR3 is TGTGCCAGCAGGGGAATTGAGGGCGGACCGATCTATGGCTACACCTTC. The encoded protein is CASRGIEGGPIYGYTF. This sequence joins TRBV7-8 and TRBJ1-2; unclear D gene. Germline V lookup: CDR1 SGHVS, CDR2 FQNEAQ. The CDR3 extends over 16 amino acids. Trimming removed 6 bases from V and 4 bases from J, with 21 bases in between.

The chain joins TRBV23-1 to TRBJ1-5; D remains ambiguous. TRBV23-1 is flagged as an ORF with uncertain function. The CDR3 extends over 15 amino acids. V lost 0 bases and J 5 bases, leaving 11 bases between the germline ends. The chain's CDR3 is CASSQSAQLDQPQHF. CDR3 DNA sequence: TGCGCCAGCAGTCAATCTGCACAGTTGGATCAGCCCCAGCATTTT.

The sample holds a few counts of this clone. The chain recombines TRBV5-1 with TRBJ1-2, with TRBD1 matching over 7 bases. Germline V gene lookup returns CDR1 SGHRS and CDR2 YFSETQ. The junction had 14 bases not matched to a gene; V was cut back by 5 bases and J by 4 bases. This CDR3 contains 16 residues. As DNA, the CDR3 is TGCGCCAGCAGAAGGGGGGATAGGGACAGATTCTATGGCTACACCTTC. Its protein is CASRRGDRDRFYGYTF.